This is a list of T cell receptor beta chains from one sample in a study of OX40 agonist ivuxolimab in advanced cancers. Here immunoSEQ multiplex PCR was the method, and the copy in TCRdb shows in-frame clones only, minus some. The data contain around 20,000 clones, around 71% of them singletons. Sequencing used CD4+ or CD8+ T cells sorted from blood, obtained in a trial of the OX40 agonist ivuxolimab. Receptors were obtained from an adult with an advanced solid tumor such as melanoma, head and neck, liver or kidney cancer. CDR3s include the opening cysteine and the closing phenylalanine or tryptophan. Fields, in order: J gene, V gene, clone size, D gene, CDR3 DNA, CDR3 protein. A D gene is named only where the DNA matches it firmly. Not all rows give a size; the values are once, few, many and, for expanded clones, a class.

j_gene: TRBJ1-1; v_gene: TRBV5-1; abundance: -; d_gene: -; CDR3nt: TGCGCCAGCAGCTTGGAAGAAAACACTGAAGCTTTCTTT; CDR3aa: CASSLEENTEAFF
j_gene: TRBJ1-2; v_gene: TRBV5-8; abundance: -; d_gene: -; CDR3nt: TGTGCCAGCAGCCCAACGACAGAAATACATGGCTACACCTTC; CDR3aa: CASSPTTEIHGYTF
j_gene: TRBJ2-7; v_gene: TRBV27; abundance: once; d_gene: TRBD2; CDR3nt: TGTGCCAGCAGTGCTAGCGGGAGGGCGGACGAGCAGTACTTC; CDR3aa: CASSASGRADEQYF
j_gene: TRBJ2-3; v_gene: TRBV27; abundance: -; d_gene: TRBD2; CDR3nt: TGTGCCAGCAGACTAGCGGGCTTGGCAGATACGCAGTATTTT; CDR3aa: CASRLAGLADTQYF
j_gene: TRBJ2-7; v_gene: TRBV6-5; abundance: -; d_gene: -; CDR3nt: TGTGCCAGCAGTCACAACGAGCAGTACTTC; CDR3aa: CASSHNEQYF
j_gene: TRBJ1-1; v_gene: TRBV27; abundance: -; d_gene: -; CDR3nt: TGTGCCAGCAGCACGGGACGTATGAACACTGAAGCTTTCTTT; CDR3aa: CASSTGRMNTEAFF
j_gene: TRBJ2-7; v_gene: TRBV4-1; abundance: -; d_gene: -; CDR3nt: TGCGCCAGCAGCCAGACCCATAGCGTCGAGCAGTACTTC; CDR3aa: CASSQTHSVEQYF
j_gene: TRBJ2-7; v_gene: TRBV28; abundance: -; d_gene: TRBD1; CDR3nt: TGTGCCAGCAAGTGGACAGGGTTAAGCTCCTACGAGCAGTACTTC; CDR3aa: CASKWTGLSSYEQYF
j_gene: TRBJ2-7; v_gene: TRBV27; abundance: -; d_gene: TRBD1; CDR3nt: TGTGCCAGCAGTTGGGCCGGGACAGGGTTCGGCGAGCAGTACTTC; CDR3aa: CASSWAGTGFGEQYF
j_gene: TRBJ2-5; v_gene: TRBV5-4; abundance: -; d_gene: -; CDR3nt: TGTGCCAGCAGGCCCCAGGAGGAAGAGACCCAGTACTTC; CDR3aa: CASRPQEEETQYF
j_gene: TRBJ1-1; v_gene: TRBV6-1; abundance: -; d_gene: -; CDR3nt: TGTGCCAGCAGTCGGGACCTGGTGAGAGCTTTCTTT; CDR3aa: CASSRDLVRAFF
j_gene: TRBJ2-2; v_gene: TRBV6-6; abundance: -; d_gene: -; CDR3nt: TGTGCCAGCTGGAACAGGGCCGGGGAGCTGTTTTTT; CDR3aa: CASWNRAGELFF
j_gene: TRBJ1-5; v_gene: TRBV4-1; abundance: -; d_gene: TRBD1; CDR3nt: TGCGCCAGCAGCCCAGGGCAGGGGGATCAGCCCCAGCATTTT; CDR3aa: CASSPGQGDQPQHF
j_gene: TRBJ2-3; v_gene: TRBV7-2; abundance: -; d_gene: TRBD1; CDR3nt: TGTGCCAGCAGCTTAGTACTCGGACAGGGGGAAGGCACAGATACGCAGTATTTT; CDR3aa: CASSLVLGQGEGTDTQYF
j_gene: TRBJ2-3; v_gene: TRBV10-3; abundance: -; d_gene: -; CDR3nt: TGTGCCAGCAGTTACGGGCGGTTCCCAGATACGCAGTATTTT; CDR3aa: CASSYGRFPDTQYF
j_gene: TRBJ2-1; v_gene: TRBV30; abundance: -; d_gene: TRBD2; CDR3nt: TGTGCCTCGGGGGTGGGAGGGCCTTACAATGAGCAGTTCTTC; CDR3aa: CASGVGGPYNEQFF
j_gene: TRBJ1-2; v_gene: TRBV27; abundance: -; d_gene: -; CDR3nt: TGTGCCAGCCGGAAGGGGCCCCTCTTCGACTTCTACACCTTC; CDR3aa: CASRKGPLFDFYTF
j_gene: TRBJ2-7; v_gene: TRBV2; abundance: few; d_gene: TRBD1; CDR3nt: TGTGTCAGCAGTGACTCGGACAGGGAAGAGTACTTC; CDR3aa: CVSSDSDREEYF
j_gene: TRBJ1-4; v_gene: TRBV7-9; abundance: -; d_gene: -; CDR3nt: TGTGCCAGCAGCGTAACCCAACGCGGAAAACTGTTTTTT; CDR3aa: CASSVTQRGKLFF
j_gene: TRBJ1-1; v_gene: TRBV28; abundance: -; d_gene: TRBD1; CDR3nt: TGTGCCAGCAGTCCGGCGGGACAGGGGAACACTGAAGCTTTCTTT; CDR3aa: CASSPAGQGNTEAFF
j_gene: TRBJ1-1; v_gene: TRBV12-5; abundance: few; d_gene: -; CDR3nt: TGTGCTAGTGGTTTGGTCACTGGGACTACTGTCGGCACTGAAGCTTTCTTT; CDR3aa: CASGLVTGTTVGTEAFF
j_gene: TRBJ2-3; v_gene: TRBV29-1; abundance: once; d_gene: TRBD2; CDR3nt: TGCAGCTTAGCGGGAGACTCAGATACGCAGTATTTT; CDR3aa: CSLAGDSDTQYF
j_gene: TRBJ2-1; v_gene: TRBV5-1; abundance: few; d_gene: -; CDR3nt: TGCGCCAGCAGGCCGGGGCACTACAATGAGCAGTTCTTC; CDR3aa: CASRPGHYNEQFF
j_gene: TRBJ2-7; v_gene: TRBV6-6; abundance: -; d_gene: TRBD1; CDR3nt: TGTGCCAGCAGCCAGGGGGTCAGGACCTACGAGCAGTACTTC; CDR3aa: CASSQGVRTYEQYF
j_gene: TRBJ1-1; v_gene: TRBV6-6; abundance: -; d_gene: -; CDR3nt: TGTGCCAGCGGGTCCCGCGAGGCAGAAGCTTTCTTT; CDR3aa: CASGSREAEAFF
j_gene: TRBJ1-2; v_gene: TRBV15; abundance: large; d_gene: TRBD1; CDR3nt: TGTGCCACCAGCCTAAGGTGGGGACAGAACTATGGCTACACCTTC; CDR3aa: CATSLRWGQNYGYTF
j_gene: TRBJ1-6; v_gene: TRBV4-3; abundance: -; d_gene: -; CDR3nt: TGCGCCAGCAGCGGCAGGGCCAATAATCAGACGACCTCCTATAATTCACCCCTCCACTTT; CDR3aa: CASSGRANNQTTSYNSPLHF
j_gene: TRBJ2-3; v_gene: TRBV10-1; abundance: -; d_gene: TRBD2; CDR3nt: TGCGCCAGCAGTGATTCCTTTCTAGCGGGAGAAGCAGATACGCAGTATTTT; CDR3aa: CASSDSFLAGEADTQYF
j_gene: TRBJ2-1; v_gene: TRBV4-1; abundance: -; d_gene: TRBD1; CDR3nt: TGCGCCAGCAGCCCCCGACAGGGGGTGTACGATGAGCAGTTCTTC; CDR3aa: CASSPRQGVYDEQFF
j_gene: TRBJ2-7; v_gene: TRBV28; abundance: few; d_gene: -; CDR3nt: TGTGCCAGCAGTATGGGGTCCTACGAGCAGTACTTC; CDR3aa: CASSMGSYEQYF
j_gene: TRBJ1-1; v_gene: TRBV30; abundance: few; d_gene: -; CDR3nt: TGTGCCTGGAGTGGGCGACTGCTGAACACTGAAGCTTTCTTT; CDR3aa: CAWSGRLLNTEAFF
j_gene: TRBJ2-7; v_gene: TRBV7-9; abundance: once; d_gene: TRBD1; CDR3nt: TGTGCCAGCAGCTGGACAGGGGGCTATGAGCAGTACTTC; CDR3aa: CASSWTGGYEQYF
j_gene: TRBJ2-7; v_gene: TRBV7-8; abundance: -; d_gene: -; CDR3nt: TGTGCCAGCAGCCTCTTTGACTACGAGCAGTACTTC; CDR3aa: CASSLFDYEQYF
j_gene: TRBJ1-2; v_gene: TRBV6-1; abundance: -; d_gene: -; CDR3nt: TGTGCCAGCAAGGGGGGTGGCTACACCTTC; CDR3aa: CASKGGGYTF
j_gene: TRBJ1-1; v_gene: TRBV11-3; abundance: -; d_gene: -; CDR3nt: TGTGCCAGCAGCAGAGGAGGCTCCCTGAACACTGAAGCTTTCTTT; CDR3aa: CASSRGGSLNTEAFF
j_gene: TRBJ2-1; v_gene: TRBV15; abundance: -; d_gene: TRBD2; CDR3nt: TGTGCCACCAGCAGAGGACTAGCGGGGATATACAATGAGCAGTTCTTC; CDR3aa: CATSRGLAGIYNEQFF
j_gene: TRBJ2-2; v_gene: TRBV28; abundance: -; d_gene: -; CDR3nt: TGTGCCAGCAGTTTTTCCCCCGATATCACGAGCACCGGGGAGCTGTTTTTT; CDR3aa: CASSFSPDITSTGELFF
j_gene: TRBJ2-3; v_gene: TRBV6-6; abundance: medium-sized; d_gene: -; CDR3nt: TGTGCCAGCAGTCCTAACCGGAATACGCAGTATTTT; CDR3aa: CASSPNRNTQYF
j_gene: TRBJ2-7; v_gene: TRBV5-4; abundance: few; d_gene: -; CDR3nt: TGTGCCAGCAGCTTGGACATTACCTACGAGCAGTACTTC; CDR3aa: CASSLDITYEQYF
j_gene: TRBJ2-7; v_gene: TRBV19; abundance: -; d_gene: TRBD1; CDR3nt: TGTGCCAGTAGTCTCGGGACAGGGGCCTACGAGCAGTACTTC; CDR3aa: CASSLGTGAYEQYF
j_gene: TRBJ2-3; v_gene: TRBV29-1; abundance: -; d_gene: TRBD1; CDR3nt: TGCAGCGCTCCCGGACAGGGGACAGATACGCAGTATTTT; CDR3aa: CSAPGQGTDTQYF
j_gene: TRBJ2-7; v_gene: TRBV9; abundance: -; d_gene: TRBD2; CDR3nt: TGTGCCAGCAGCGTAGGGTCGGGGGGACTTACCTACGAGCAGTACTTC; CDR3aa: CASSVGSGGLTYEQYF
j_gene: TRBJ2-7; v_gene: TRBV14; abundance: -; d_gene: TRBD1; CDR3nt: TGTGCCAGCAGCCAAGTCAGTCTCCGGGACAGGGGGTTGCACGAGCAGTACTTC; CDR3aa: CASSQVSLRDRGLHEQYF
j_gene: TRBJ2-1; v_gene: TRBV4-3; abundance: -; d_gene: -; CDR3nt: TGCGCCAGCAGCCAAGGTGACAGGCCGGCCCACAATCGTGAGCAGTTCTTC; CDR3aa: CASSQGDRPAHNREQFF
j_gene: TRBJ1-2; v_gene: TRBV10-1; abundance: -; d_gene: -; CDR3nt: TGCGCCAGCAGTGAGTCGAGGACATATGGCTACACCTTC; CDR3aa: CASSESRTYGYTF
j_gene: TRBJ2-7; v_gene: TRBV20-1; abundance: -; d_gene: -; CDR3nt: TGCAGTGCCCGTCGGAAGTTTGAGCAGTACTTC; CDR3aa: CSARRKFEQYF
j_gene: TRBJ2-3; v_gene: TRBV9; abundance: -; d_gene: TRBD2; CDR3nt: TGTGCCAGCAGCGCGACTAGCGGGACCCCCTTAGATACGCAGTATTTT; CDR3aa: CASSATSGTPLDTQYF
j_gene: TRBJ2-1; v_gene: TRBV5-1; abundance: -; d_gene: -; CDR3nt: TGCGCCAGCAGCTTTAATAGCGCAGAGAAGCAGTTCTTC; CDR3aa: CASSFNSAEKQFF
j_gene: TRBJ2-1; v_gene: TRBV10-3; abundance: -; d_gene: TRBD1; CDR3nt: TGTGCCATCAGTGAGTCGACGTGGACAGGGGGAATCGATGAGCAGTTCTTC; CDR3aa: CAISESTWTGGIDEQFF